This record looks at one TCR beta chain sequence and its context. There is no known antigen for this receptor. Base qualities are not recorded, but no much larger clone differs from it by a single base. The CDR3 spans 15 residues, from the cysteine through the phenylalanine. CDR3 DNA is the only sequence kept; it has 45 bases, read in frame from the first base. Unmatched junction bases come to 7, with V trimmed by 5 bases and J by 2 bases. According to the germline V gene (reference sequence), CDR1 reads LGHDT and CDR2 reads YNNKEL. Whole blood was collected in K2EDTA tubes by collaborating institutions according to the institutions' own protocols. For TCRbeta analysis, collaborators shipped samples in one of three forms: frozen whole blood, isolated PBMCs, or DNA extracted from either of those sample types. TCRbeta CDR3 regions were amplified from genomic DNA using the immunoSEQ Assay, a bias-controlled multiplex PCR. Per the source publication's procedure: The number of nucleated cells in each sample was estimated by amplification of reference gene primers within the assay. Sequence reads were collapsed and filtered to measure the absolute abundance of every unique TCRbeta CDR3 rearrangement. For each sample, productive Simpson clonality was calculated as the square root of Simpson's diversity index over productive rearrangements. The source is immuneACCESS, and TCRdb retained only in-frame sequences with V and J called. Part of the clones is not carried over; for the studies checked, unresolved V genes explain less than half of this, and the remainder is unexplained. V and J calls and clone size follow that table, whereas D and trimming were derived from the DNA. Here the sample has a few hundred thousand clones; over 75% occur a single time. The ten largest clones represent roughly 0.8% of the sample.

This sample was taken from a study of blood T cell repertoires in COVID-19 (dated by TCRdb to 2020 to 2022). Broadly, across the study: Samples covering the acute and convalescent phases of COVID-19 were provided by collaborators in the United States, Italy and Spain. The material from the prospective study consisted of cDNA or gDNA derived from T cells, B-cell-depleted T cells, or PBMCs. Subjects who had been exposed to COVID-19, were actively infected with it, or had recovered from it provided the deeply sampled blood TCRbeta repertoires that made up the dataset. The repertoires were released in a freely available public database meant as a resource for research on the immune response to SARS-CoV-2. The samples were drawn from the first 160 participants of the ongoing ImmuneRACE study and from roughly 1,300 subjects provided by 6 global collaborators. The sample metadata nearly always contained a de-identified subject ID, COVID-19 status, age in years and sex. HLA class I and class II types, where available, came from metadata supplied by the sample provider rather than from assay-based typing.

Overall results and qualifications from the work: The quantity of clinical and demographic metadata differed by source and by participant and was supplied without curation.

This sequence originates from a young woman with acute or convalescent COVID-19. The source material was peripheral blood. The chain is assembled from TRBV3-1 (or the pseudogene TRBV3-2) and TRBJ2-7; 9 bases in between match TRBD1. The CDR3 here reads CASSRTRDRAYEQYF. The base sequence is TGTGCCAGCAGCAGAACCCGGGACAGGGCCTACGAGCAGTACTTC.